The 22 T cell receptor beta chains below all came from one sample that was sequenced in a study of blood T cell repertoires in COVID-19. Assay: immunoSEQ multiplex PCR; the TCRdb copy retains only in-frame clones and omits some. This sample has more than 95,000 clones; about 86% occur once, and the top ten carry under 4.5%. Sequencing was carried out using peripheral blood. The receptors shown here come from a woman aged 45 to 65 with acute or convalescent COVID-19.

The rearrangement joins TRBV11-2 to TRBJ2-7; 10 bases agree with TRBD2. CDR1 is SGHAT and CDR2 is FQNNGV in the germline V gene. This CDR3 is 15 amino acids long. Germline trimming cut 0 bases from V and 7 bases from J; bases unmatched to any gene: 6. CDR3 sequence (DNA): TGTGCCAGCAGCTTAGAGACTAGCGGGCACCAAGAGCAGTACTTC. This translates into CASSLETSGHQEQYF.

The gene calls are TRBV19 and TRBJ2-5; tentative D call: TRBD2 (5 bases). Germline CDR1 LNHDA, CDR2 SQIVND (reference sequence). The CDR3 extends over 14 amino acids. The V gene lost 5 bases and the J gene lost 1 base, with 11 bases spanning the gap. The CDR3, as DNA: TGTGCCAGTAGTGCCACTAGGTCCCAAGAGACCCAGTACTTC. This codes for CASSATRSQETQYF.

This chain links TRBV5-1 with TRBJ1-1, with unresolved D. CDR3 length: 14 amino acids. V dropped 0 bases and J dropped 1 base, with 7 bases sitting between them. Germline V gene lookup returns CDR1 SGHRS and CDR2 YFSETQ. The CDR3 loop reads CASSLGQSNTEAFF. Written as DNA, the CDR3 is TGCGCCAGCAGCTTGGGGCAATCGAACACTGAAGCTTTCTTT.

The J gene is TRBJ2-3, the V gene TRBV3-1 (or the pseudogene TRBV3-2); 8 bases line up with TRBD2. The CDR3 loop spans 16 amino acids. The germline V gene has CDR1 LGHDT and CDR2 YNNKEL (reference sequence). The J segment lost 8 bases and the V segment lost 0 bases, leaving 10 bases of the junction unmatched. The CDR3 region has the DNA TGTGCCAGCAGCCAAGAAGTCGGACTAGCACAGGGTACGCAGTATTTT. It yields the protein CASSQEVGLAQGTQYF.

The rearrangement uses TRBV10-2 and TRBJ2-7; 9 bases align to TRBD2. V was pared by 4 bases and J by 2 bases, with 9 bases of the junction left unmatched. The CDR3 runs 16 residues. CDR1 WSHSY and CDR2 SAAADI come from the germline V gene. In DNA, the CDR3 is TGCGCCAGCAGTGCCCGTCTTAGCGGGAGTGCCTACGAGCAGTACTTC. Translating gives CASSARLSGSAYEQYF.

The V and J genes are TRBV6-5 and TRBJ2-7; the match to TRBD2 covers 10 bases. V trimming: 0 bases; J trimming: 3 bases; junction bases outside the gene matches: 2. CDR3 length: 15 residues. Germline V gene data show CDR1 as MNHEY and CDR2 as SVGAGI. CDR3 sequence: CASSYSLAGNYEQYF. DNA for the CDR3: TGTGCCAGCAGTTACTCACTAGCGGGAAACTACGAGCAGTACTTC.

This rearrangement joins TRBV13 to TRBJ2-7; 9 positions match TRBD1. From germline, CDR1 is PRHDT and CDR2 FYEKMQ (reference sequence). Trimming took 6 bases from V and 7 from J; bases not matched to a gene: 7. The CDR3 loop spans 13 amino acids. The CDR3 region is CASSFGQGREQYF. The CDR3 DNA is TGTGCCAGCAGTTTCGGACAGGGGCGGGAGCAGTACTTC.

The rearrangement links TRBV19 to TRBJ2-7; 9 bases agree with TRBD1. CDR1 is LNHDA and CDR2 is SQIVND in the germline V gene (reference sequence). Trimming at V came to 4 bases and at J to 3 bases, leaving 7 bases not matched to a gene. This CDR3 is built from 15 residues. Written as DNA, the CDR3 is TGTGCCAGTAGTACCCAAGACAGGGGGTTCTACGAGCAGTACTTC. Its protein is CASSTQDRGFYEQYF.

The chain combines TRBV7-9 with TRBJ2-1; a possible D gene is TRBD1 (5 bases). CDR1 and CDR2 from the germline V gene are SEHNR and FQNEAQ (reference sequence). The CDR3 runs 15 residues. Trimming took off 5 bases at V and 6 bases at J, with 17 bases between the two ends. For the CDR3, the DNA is TGTGCCAGCAGCCCGAGGAAGGGGTGGGGCAATGAGCAGTTCTTC. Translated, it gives CASSPRKGWGNEQFF.

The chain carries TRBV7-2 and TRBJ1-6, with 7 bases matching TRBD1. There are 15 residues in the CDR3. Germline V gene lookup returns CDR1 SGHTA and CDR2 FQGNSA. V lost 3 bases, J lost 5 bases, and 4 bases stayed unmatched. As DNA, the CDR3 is TGTGCCAGCAGCTTGGAGGGGGCCCATAATTCACCCCTCCACTTT. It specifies CASSLEGAHNSPLHF.

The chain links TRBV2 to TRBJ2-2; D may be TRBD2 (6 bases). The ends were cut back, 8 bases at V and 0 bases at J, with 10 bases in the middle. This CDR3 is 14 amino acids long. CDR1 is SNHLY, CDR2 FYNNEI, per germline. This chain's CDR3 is CASLGGSNTGELFF. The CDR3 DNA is TGTGCCAGCCTCGGGGGTTCGAACACCGGGGAGCTGTTTTTT.

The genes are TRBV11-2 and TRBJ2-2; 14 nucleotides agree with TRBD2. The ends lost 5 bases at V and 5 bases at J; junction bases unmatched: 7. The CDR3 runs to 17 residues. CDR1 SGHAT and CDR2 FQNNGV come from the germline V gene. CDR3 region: CASSLPRTSGRTGELFF. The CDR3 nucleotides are TGTGCCAGCAGCCTACCTCGGACTAGCGGGAGGACCGGGGAGCTGTTTTTT. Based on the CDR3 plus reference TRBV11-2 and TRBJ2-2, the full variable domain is EAGVAQSPRYKIIEKRQSVAFWCNPISGHATLYWYQQILGQGPKLLIQFQNNGVVDDSQLPKDRFSAERLKGVDSTLKIQPAKLEDSAVYLCASSLPRTSGRTGELFFGEGSRLTVL.

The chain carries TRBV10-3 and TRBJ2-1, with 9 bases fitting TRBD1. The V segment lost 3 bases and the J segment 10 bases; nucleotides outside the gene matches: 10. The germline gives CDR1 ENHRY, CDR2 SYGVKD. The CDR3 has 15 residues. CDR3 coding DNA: TGTGCCATCAGTGACGCTACACAGGGGGCTGGGGAGCAGTTCTTC. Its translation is CAISDATQGAGEQFF.

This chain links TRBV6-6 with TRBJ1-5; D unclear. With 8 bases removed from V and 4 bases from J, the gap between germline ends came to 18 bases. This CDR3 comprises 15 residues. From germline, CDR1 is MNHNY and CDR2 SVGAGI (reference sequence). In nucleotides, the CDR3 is TGTGCCAGCTGCCCGGGAGTCGGACGGAATCAGCCCCAGCATTTT. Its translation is CASCPGVGRNQPQHF.

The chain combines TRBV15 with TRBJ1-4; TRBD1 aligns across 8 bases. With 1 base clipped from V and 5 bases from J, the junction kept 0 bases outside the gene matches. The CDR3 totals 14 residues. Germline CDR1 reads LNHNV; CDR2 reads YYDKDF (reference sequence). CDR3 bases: TGTGCCACCAGCAGAGGACAGGGGAATGAAAAACTGTTTTTT. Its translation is CATSRGQGNEKLFF.

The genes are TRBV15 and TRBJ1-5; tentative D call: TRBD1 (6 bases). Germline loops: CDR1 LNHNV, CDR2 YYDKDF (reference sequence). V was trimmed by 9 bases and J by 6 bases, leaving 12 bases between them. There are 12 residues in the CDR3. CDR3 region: CATNRVGQPQHF. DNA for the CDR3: TGTGCCACGAACAGGGTGGGTCAGCCCCAGCATTTT.

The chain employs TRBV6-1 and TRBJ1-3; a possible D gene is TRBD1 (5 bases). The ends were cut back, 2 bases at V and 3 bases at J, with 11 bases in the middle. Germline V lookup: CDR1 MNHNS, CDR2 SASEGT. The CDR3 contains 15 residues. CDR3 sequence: CASSETQGFGNTIYF. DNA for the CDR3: TGTGCCAGCAGTGAAACCCAGGGATTTGGAAACACCATATATTTT.

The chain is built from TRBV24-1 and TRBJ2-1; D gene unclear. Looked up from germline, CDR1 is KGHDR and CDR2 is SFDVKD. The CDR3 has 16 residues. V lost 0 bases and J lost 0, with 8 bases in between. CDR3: CATSDLLGDSYNEQFF. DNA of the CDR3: TGTGCCACCAGTGATTTGCTAGGAGACTCCTACAATGAGCAGTTCTTC.

CDR3 bases: TGCGCCAGCAATACAGGCCCAAATCAGCCCCAGCATTTT. It is translated as CASNTGPNQPQHF. This chain links TRBV10-2 with TRBJ1-5, with a possible D match to TRBD1 (5 bases). In germline, CDR1 is WSHSY, CDR2 SAAADI. The CDR3 sequence is 13 residues long. V was trimmed by 7 bases and J by 4 bases, leaving 11 bases between them.

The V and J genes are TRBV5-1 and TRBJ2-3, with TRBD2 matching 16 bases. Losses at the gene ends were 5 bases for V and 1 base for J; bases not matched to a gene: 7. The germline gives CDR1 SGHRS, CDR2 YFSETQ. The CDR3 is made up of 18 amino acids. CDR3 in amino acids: CASSSGTSGGAGTDTQYF. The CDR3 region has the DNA TGCGCCAGCAGTTCCGGGACTAGCGGGGGGGCCGGCACAGATACGCAGTATTTT.

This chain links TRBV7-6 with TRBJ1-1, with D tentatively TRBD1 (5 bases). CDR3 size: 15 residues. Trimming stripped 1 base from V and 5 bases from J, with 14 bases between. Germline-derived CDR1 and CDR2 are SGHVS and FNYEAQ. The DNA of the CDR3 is TGTGCCAGCAGCTTAGGGACACTTGGGAGGACTGAAGCTTTCTTT. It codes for CASSLGTLGRTEAFF.

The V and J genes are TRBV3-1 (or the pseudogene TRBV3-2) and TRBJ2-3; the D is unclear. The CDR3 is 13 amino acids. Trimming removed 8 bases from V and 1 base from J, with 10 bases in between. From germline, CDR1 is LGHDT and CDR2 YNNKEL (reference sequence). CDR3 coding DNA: TGTGCCAGCCACCTTACAGGCACAGATACGCAGTATTTT. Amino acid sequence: CASHLTGTDTQYF.